The present T cell receptor (beta chain) was sequenced within a study of cytomegalovirus exposure and HLA in healthy donors. The PCR used 60 Vbeta and 13 Jbeta primers. Sequencing used immunoSEQ multiplex PCR; TCRdb keeps in-frame clones, though not all of them. The repertoire includes over 110,000 clones, under 80% of them detected once, and 8.8% sits in the top ten. The CDR3 is 15 amino acids. Unmatched junction bases numbered 8, after V lost 4 bases and J lost 4 bases. The germline V gene has CDR1 MNHNS and CDR2 SASEGT. The gene calls are TRBV6-1 and TRBJ2-7, with 9 bases aligning to TRBD1. Material for sequencing was PBMCs. This sequence was found in a woman between 45 and 60 years old in good health and CMV-seropositive. DNA for the CDR3: TGTGCCAGCAGTGGCCGACAGGGGGTTACTTACGAGCAGTACTTC. It translates to CASSGRQGVTYEQYF.